Below, one T cell receptor (beta chain) is given with its context. What it recognizes is unknown. This record comes from a study of CD8 T cells in Susac syndrome. Study outcomes and limitations: The study acknowledged a relatively small number of individuals in its TCR sequencing and HLA analysis.

With random hexamers, about 0.45 to 1 ug RNA was reverse transcribed. An immunoSEQ multiplex PCR generated amplified TCR beta CDR3 products spanning 54 Vbeta and 13 Jbeta. TCRdb re-called the immunoSEQ multiplex PCR reads with MiXCR, one entry per CDR3 protein. The table has about 300,000 distinct CDR3 sequences, roughly 94% seen once. CD8+ and CD4+ T cells circulating in blood were sequenced for TCR beta. FACS enriched CD8+ TEMRA cells, while bulk CD8+ and CD4+ were negatively isolated. Sequencing used CD4+ T cells from PBMCs. The TCR comes from a human donor with multiple sclerosis.

As DNA, the CDR3 is TGTGCCAGCAGCCCCGGGACGGAGCGGGGAGAGACCCAGTACTTC. Its protein is CASSPGTERGETQYF. The J gene is TRBJ2-5, the V gene TRBV5-4; 7 positions match TRBD2. Trimming at V came to 4 bases and at J to 4 bases, leaving 10 bases not matched to a gene. CDR1 is SGHNT and CDR2 is YYREEE in the germline V gene (reference sequence). The CDR3 has 15 residues.